This T cell receptor (beta chain) was recovered during a study of cytomegalovirus exposure and HLA in healthy donors. Vbeta (60) and Jbeta (13) primers were used in the PCR. This table comes from immunoSEQ multiplex PCR, and its TCRdb copy is limited to in-frame clones, with some not included. The listing contains approximately 27,000 clones. CDR1 KGHSH and CDR2 LQKENI come from the germline V gene. The CDR3 contains 15 residues. The germline V and J ends were trimmed by 4 bases and 0 bases, with 10 bases remaining between them. The chain employs TRBV18 and TRBJ1-3, with D perhaps TRBD1 (5 bases). Specimen: PBMCs. This TCR was recovered from a man aged 30 to 39 in good health and CMV-seronegative. The CDR3 DNA reads TGTGCCAGCTCACTAATGACAGTCTCTGGAAACACCATATATTTT. Protein sequence: CASSLMTVSGNTIYF. Full variable domain (outside the CDR3, taken from reference TRBV18 and TRBJ1-3): NAGVMQNPRHLVRRRGQEARLRCSPMKGHSHVYWYRQLPEEGLKFMVYLQKENIIDESGMPKERFSAEFPKEGPSILRIQQVVRGDSAAYFCASSLMTVSGNTIYFGEGSWLTVV.